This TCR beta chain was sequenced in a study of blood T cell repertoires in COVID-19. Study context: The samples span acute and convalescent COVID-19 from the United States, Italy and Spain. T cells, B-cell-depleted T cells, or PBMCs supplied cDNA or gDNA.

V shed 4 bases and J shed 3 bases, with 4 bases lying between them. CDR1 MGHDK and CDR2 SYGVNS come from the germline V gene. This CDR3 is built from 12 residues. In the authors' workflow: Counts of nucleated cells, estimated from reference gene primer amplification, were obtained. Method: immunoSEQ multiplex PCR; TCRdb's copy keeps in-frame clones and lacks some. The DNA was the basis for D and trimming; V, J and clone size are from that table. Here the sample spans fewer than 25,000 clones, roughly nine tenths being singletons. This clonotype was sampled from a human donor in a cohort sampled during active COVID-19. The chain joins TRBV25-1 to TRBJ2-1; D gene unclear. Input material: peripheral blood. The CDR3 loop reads CASSVNYNEQFF. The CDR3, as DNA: TGTGCCAGCAGTGTCAACTACAATGAGCAGTTCTTC. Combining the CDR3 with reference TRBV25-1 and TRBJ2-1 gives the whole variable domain EADIYQTPRYLVIGTGKKITLECSQTMGHDKMYWYQQDPGMELHLIHYSYGVNSTEKGDLSSESTVSRIRTEHFPLTLESARPSHTSQYLCASSVNYNEQFFGPGTRLTVL.